Shown below are 20 T cell receptor beta chains from a single sample sequenced in a study of blood T cells in healthy people across ages. Alongside a J-beta primer mix, a sample-barcoded 5' primer served in a second PCR lasting roughly 6 to 11 cycles. TCRdb called the 5' RACE reads again in MiXCR, with one record for every CDR3 protein. The sample has under 1,100,000 distinct CDR3 sequences, approximately 25% seen once. The same sample was also studied in work on T cells of mothers and their children.

The sequenced material came from blood. Source of these receptors: a girl aged 2 to 10 in good health.

This clonotype occurred many times. The rearrangement links TRBV9 to TRBJ2-3; D is possibly TRBD1 (6 bases). Between the trimmed V and J ends, which lost 0 bases and 1 base, there was a span of 6 bases. This CDR3 is built from 14 residues. Germline V gene sequence: CDR1 SGDLS, CDR2 YYNGEE. CDR3 sequence reads: CASSVGGRTDTQYF. As DNA, the CDR3 is TGTGCCAGCAGCGTAGGGGGGCGCACAGATACGCAGTATTTT.

This clonotype was observed many times. The rearrangement uses TRBV21-1 and TRBJ1-1; the table gives TRBD1 as D, unverified against the DNA. TRBV21-1 is a pseudogene. This CDR3 comprises 13 residues. CDR3 sequence (DNA): TGTGCCAGCAGGCCGACAGGGCGGACTGAAGCTTTCTTT. It encodes CASRPTGRTEAFF.

The chain employs TRBV6-5 and TRBJ1-2; D is perhaps TRBD1 (5 bases). Germline V gene data show CDR1 as MNHEY and CDR2 as SVGAGI. The CDR3 runs to 15 residues. V lost 0 bases and J lost 0, with 8 bases in between. DNA of the CDR3: TGTGCCAGCAGTTACTCGGGGGGTCCTAACTATGGCTACACCTTC. Encoded protein: CASSYSGGPNYGYTF.

The rearrangement uses TRBV4-3 and TRBJ2-7; 11 nucleotides agree with TRBD1. CDR1 LGHNA and CDR2 YSLEER come from the germline V gene. There are 17 residues in the CDR3. J was trimmed by 0 bases and V by 0 bases; bases with no gene match: 4. The CDR3 DNA reads TGCGCCAGCAGCCAAGATTGGGGGACAGGGGGCTCCTACGAGCAGTACTTC. Translating it yields CASSQDWGTGGSYEQYF.

V usage is TRBV28 and J usage is TRBJ2-4, with a weak D call TRBD1 (6 bases). In germline, CDR1 is MDHEN, CDR2 SYDVKM. The CDR3 has 17 amino acids. Trimming removed 6 bases from V and 3 bases from J, with 21 bases in between. Here the CDR3 reads CASSSLIRDTVKNIQYF. The CDR3, as DNA: TGTGCCAGCAGCTCTCTAATCCGGGACACCGTCAAAAACATTCAGTACTTC.

This chain connects TRBV6-6 to TRBJ1-2, with D uncertain. Trimming pared 4 bases from V and 2 bases from J, leaving 11 bases between. Germline V gives CDR1 MNHNY, CDR2 SVGAGI (reference sequence). The CDR3 consists of 14 residues. The CDR3 loop reads CASSSVLGNYGYTF. CDR3 DNA sequence: TGTGCCAGCAGTTCGGTTCTGGGGAACTATGGCTACACCTTC.

This clonotype was detected a few times. The chain carries TRBV4-3 and TRBJ1-2; 7 nucleotides line up with TRBD1. There are 16 residues in the CDR3. CDR1 LGHNA and CDR2 YSLEER come from the germline V gene. Unmatched junction bases numbered 12, after V lost 4 bases and J lost 4 bases. The CDR3 is CASSLHRDSFFYGYTF. In DNA form, the CDR3 reads TGCGCCAGCAGCCTTCACCGGGACAGCTTCTTCTATGGCTACACCTTC.

J is TRBJ2-1 and V is TRBV7-2; TRBD1 aligns across 10 bases. The DNA end is more similar to TRBJ2-7, so the J call may be wrong. The CDR3 totals 14 residues. Germline CDR1 and CDR2: SGHTA and FQGNSA. DNA for the CDR3: TGTGCCAGCAGCTTCCCCGGGACAGGGGTCGAGCAGTACTTC. Translated, it gives CASSFPGTGVEQYF.

This chain connects TRBV20-1 to TRBJ1-5, with D possibly being TRBD1 (5 bases). The germline V gene has CDR1 DFQATT and CDR2 SNEGSKA (reference sequence). V was cut by 0 bases and J by 7 bases, with 10 bases left in between. The CDR3 loop spans 13 amino acids. The chain's CDR3 is CSARERGVQPQHF. The CDR3 DNA sequence: TGCAGTGCTAGAGAGAGAGGGGTCCAGCCCCAGCATTTT.

The rearrangement joins TRBV27 to TRBJ1-5, with D unresolved. Germline loops: CDR1 MNHEY, CDR2 SMNVEV (reference sequence). Between the trimmed V and J ends, which lost 0 bases and 6 bases, there was a span of 12 bases. This CDR3 has 15 residues. The CDR3 loop reads CASSLSYGEGQPQHF. DNA of the CDR3: TGTGCCAGCAGTTTATCGTATGGGGAAGGTCAGCCCCAGCATTTT.

This clonotype was counted a few times. In DNA form, the CDR3 reads TGTGCCAGCAGTTTTTCGGGACCCCAGGGGACCCAGTACTTC. This codes for CASSFSGPQGTQYF. This rearrangement joins TRBV27 to TRBJ2-5; D is possibly TRBD1 or TRBD2 (5 bases each). V gave up 3 bases and J gave up 7 bases, with 15 bases separating them. The CDR3 loop spans 14 amino acids. CDR1 is MNHEY, CDR2 SMNVEV, per germline (reference sequence).

This clonotype has just a few counts. The V and J genes are TRBV9 and TRBJ1-2; D unclear. Germline CDR1 reads SGDLS; CDR2 reads YYNGEE. This CDR3 is 13 amino acids long. V was trimmed by 3 bases and J by 8 bases, leaving 14 bases between them. Here the CDR3 reads CASSAESLRGYTF. The CDR3 nucleotides read TGTGCCAGCAGCGCCGAATCCCTCCGAGGCTACACCTTC.

CDR3 amino acids: CASGLVLDRTTTNEKLFF. The CDR3 coding sequence is TGTGCTAGTGGTTTGGTATTAGACCGAACCACAACTAATGAAAAACTGTTTTTT. V gene TRBV12-5 combines with J gene TRBJ1-4; no reliable D call. The CDR3 is made up of 18 amino acids. The V end was cut by 0 bases, the J end by 0 bases, with 14 bases between. In germline, CDR1 is LGHNT, CDR2 FRNRAP. Complete variable domain (other parts from reference TRBV12-5 and TRBJ1-4): DARVTQTPRHKVTEMGQEVTMRCQPILGHNTVFWYRQTMMQGLELLAYFRNRAPLDDSGMPKDRFSAEMPDATLATLKIQPSEPRDSAVYFCASGLVLDRTTTNEKLFFGSGTQLSVL.

The chain joins TRBV6-1 to TRBJ1-1, with no clear D. Trimming took 7 bases from V and 2 from J, leaving 20 bases between them. Germline V lookup: CDR1 MNHNS, CDR2 SASEGT. The CDR3 contains 16 residues. CDR3 loop: CASNIFKGPSNTEAFF. As DNA, the CDR3 is TGTGCCAGCAATATCTTTAAGGGTCCTTCAAACACTGAAGCTTTCTTT.

This clonotype was picked up a small number of times. The chain combines TRBV12-3 or TRBV12-4 with TRBJ2-7; D might be TRBD1 or TRBD2, each matching 7 bases. The V end lost 4 bases, the J end lost 4 bases, and 20 bases lay between the germline ends. The CDR3 consists of 16 residues. The CDR3 sequence is CASSSTGEGILYEQYF. The CDR3 coding sequence is TGTGCCAGCAGTTCTACAGGGGAGGGGATACTATACGAGCAGTACTTC.

This clonotype was counted only a few times. The gene calls are TRBV20-1 and TRBJ2-7, with no clear D. V was clipped by 3 bases and J by 0 bases, with 9 bases between them. The CDR3 totals 13 residues. Per the germline V gene, CDR1 is DFQATT and CDR2 is SNEGSKA (reference sequence). CDR3: CSASSGASYEQYF. CDR3 sequence (DNA): TGCAGTGCTAGTTCCGGTGCCTCCTACGAGCAGTACTTC.

This clonotype has more than one count but fewer than ten. This sequence joins TRBV7-9 and TRBJ1-2; TRBD1 might be the D (5 bases). CDR1 is SEHNR and CDR2 is FQNEAQ in the germline V gene (reference sequence). The CDR3 consists of 16 residues. The V end lost 4 bases, the J end lost 8 bases, and 23 bases lay between the germline ends. CDR3 amino acids: CASSSGRAGNESGYTF. The CDR3 region has the DNA TGTGCCAGCAGCTCCGGTCGAGCAGGGAACGAGAGCGGCTACACCTTC.

The CDR3 protein is CASLAGAGFTDTQYF. As DNA, the CDR3 is TGTGCCAGCTTGGCTGGCGCGGGCTTCACAGATACGCAGTATTTT. This sequence joins TRBV6-6 and TRBJ2-3, with D possibly TRBD2 on 5 matching bases. The ends were cut back, 8 bases at V and 2 bases at J, with 17 bases in the middle. This CDR3 contains 15 residues. Germline V gives CDR1 MNHNY, CDR2 SVGAGI (reference sequence).

This sequence joins TRBV7-9 and TRBJ2-2, with D possibly matching TRBD2 (5 bases). CDR1 and CDR2 from the germline V gene are SEHNR and FQNEAQ (reference sequence). This CDR3 has 18 amino acids. The V and J ends lost 5 bases and 4 bases respectively, with 23 bases between them. The CDR3 loop reads CASSLSVDRRGGTGELFF. DNA for the CDR3: TGTGCCAGCAGCCTATCCGTAGATAGGAGAGGAGGCACCGGGGAGCTGTTTTTT. The full variable domain, its missing parts supplied by reference TRBV7-9 and TRBJ2-2, is DTGVSQNPRHKITKRGQNVTFRCDPISEHNRLYWYRQTLGQGPEFLTYFQNEAQLEKSRLLSDRFSAERPKGSFSTLEIQRTEQGDSAMYLCASSLSVDRRGGTGELFFGEGSRLTVL.

This clonotype was seen more than once but under ten times. The chain joins TRBV9 to TRBJ2-1, with 12 positions matching TRBD1. The CDR3 is 15 residues long. Looked up from germline, CDR1 is SGDLS and CDR2 is YYNGEE. V lost 1 base and J lost 7; bases outside the gene matches: 3. CDR3 residues: CASSVLGQGANEQFF. The DNA of the CDR3 is TGTGCCAGCAGCGTACTGGGACAGGGGGCGAATGAGCAGTTCTTC.